This is a list of T cell receptor beta chains from one sample in a study of T-cell reconstitution after alpha-beta-depleted transplantation in children. TCRdb redid the calling of the PCR reads with MiXCR, one entry per CDR3 protein. The repertoire holds around 450,000 distinct CDR3 sequences, with 15% to 20% as singletons. Material: PBMCs, mostly from graft donor cells, obtained 360 days after TCRalphabeta/CD19-depleted stem cell transplant. These receptors originate from a boy in the first two years of life who had a stem cell transplant for Wiskott-Aldrich syndrome, so the T cells may come from the graft donor. The CDR3 runs from the conserved cysteine through the conserved F or W. A D gene is named only where the DNA matches it firmly. The size entry is marked missing in some rows and otherwise reads once, few, many or a size class.

j_gene	abundance	v_gene	d_gene	CDR3nt	CDR3aa
TRBJ2-1	.	TRBV19	.	TGTGCCAGTAGAGCGTTGCCCCTCCGGGTTAGTTCCTACAATGAGCAGTTCTTC	CASRALPLRVSSYNEQFF
TRBJ2-1	.	TRBV12-3/TRBV12-4	.	TGTGCCAGGGACTACCTTCGCAATGAGCAGTTCTTC	CARDYLRNEQFF
TRBJ1-5	.	TRBV12-3/TRBV12-4	TRBD1	TGTGCCAGCAGGCAGACAGGGGGCCTCAATCAGCCCCAGCATTTT	CASRQTGGLNQPQHF
TRBJ2-5	.	TRBV11-1	TRBD2	TGTGCCAGCAGCTTAACTAGCGGGAGTATCATCCAAAAAGAGACCCAGTACTTC	CASSLTSGSIIQKETQYF
TRBJ2-1	.	TRBV3-1	TRBD2	TGTGCCAGCAGCCAAGGGGGGGACTATCCCGGTTATGAGCAGTTCTTC	CASSQGGDYPGYEQFF
TRBJ2-2	few	TRBV3-1	TRBD2	TGTGCCAGCAGCCATATAGGGACTAGCGGGGGTACGAACACCGGGGAGCTGTTTTTT	CASSHIGTSGGTNTGELFF
TRBJ1-1	few	TRBV4-3	TRBD1	TGCGCCAGCAGCCAAAGCCGGGACAGGGGAAGAGCTTTCTTT	CASSQSRDRGRAFF
TRBJ1-6	many	TRBV10-3	.	TGTGCCATCAGTGAGGTTCTGCAGTTACATAATTCACCCCTCCACTTT	CAISEVLQLHNSPLHF
TRBJ1-1	.	TRBV12-3/TRBV12-4	.	TGTGCCAGCAGTTTCTCCAGGGCTGCCCAATTGAACACTGAAGCTTTCTTT	CASSFSRAAQLNTEAFF
TRBJ2-1	.	TRBV20-1	TRBD2	TGCAGTGCTAGAGATCCGGCCTTATGGCTAGCGGGAAACAATGAGCAGTTCTTC	CSARDPALWLAGNNEQFF
TRBJ2-6	.	TRBV10-3	TRBD1	TGTGCCATCAGTGAGTCCAGGGCCCCAACAGGGGAGCGTGGGGCCAACGTCCTGACTTTC	CAISESRAPTGERGANVLTF
TRBJ1-2	.	TRBV6-5	.	TGTGCCAGCAGTTACAGGGAGGTTACTGGGGGCTACACCTTC	CASSYREVTGGYTF
TRBJ2-7	.	TRBV19	TRBD2	TGTGCCAGTAGTAAGGGAGGGACGTCCTACGAGCAGTACTTC	CASSKGGTSYEQYF
TRBJ2-2	.	TRBV6-5	.	TGTGCCAGCAGTTATGTGACTACCAGGGAGCTGTTTTTT	CASSYVTTRELFF
TRBJ2-2	.	TRBV6-5	.	TGTGCCAGCAGTTACGGGACAATTCTCCGGGAGCTGTTTTTT	CASSYGTILRELFF
TRBJ2-7	.	TRBV7-2	TRBD2	TGTGCCAGCAGCTTAGTAGGACTAGCGGGGGACTACGAGCAGTACTTC	CASSLVGLAGDYEQYF
TRBJ2-2	.	TRBV5-1	TRBD1	TGCGCCAGCAGCTTTTGGGACAGGTCCACCGGGGAGCTGTTTTTT	CASSFWDRSTGELFF
TRBJ2-1	.	TRBV24-1	TRBD1	TGTGCCACCAGTGATTTTTGGGGGACAGGGTCGAGTGAGCAGTTCTTC	CATSDFWGTGSSEQFF
TRBJ1-2	few	TRBV11-2	TRBD1	TGTGCCAGCAGCCCCCGGGGGGACAGAGGGTATGGCTACACCTTC	CASSPRGDRGYGYTF
TRBJ2-7	.	TRBV20-1	TRBD2	TGCAGTGCTGCGGGACTAGCGGCGAGGAACGAGCAGTACTTC	CSAAGLAARNEQYF
TRBJ2-7	.	TRBV18	.	TGTGCCAGCTCACCCCTTGGGGGTCCCTACGAGCAGTACTTC	CASSPLGGPYEQYF
TRBJ2-2	.	TRBV10-3	TRBD2	TGTGCCATCAGTCCTCTTAGCGGGAGAACGACCGGGGAGCTGTTTTTT	CAISPLSGRTTGELFF